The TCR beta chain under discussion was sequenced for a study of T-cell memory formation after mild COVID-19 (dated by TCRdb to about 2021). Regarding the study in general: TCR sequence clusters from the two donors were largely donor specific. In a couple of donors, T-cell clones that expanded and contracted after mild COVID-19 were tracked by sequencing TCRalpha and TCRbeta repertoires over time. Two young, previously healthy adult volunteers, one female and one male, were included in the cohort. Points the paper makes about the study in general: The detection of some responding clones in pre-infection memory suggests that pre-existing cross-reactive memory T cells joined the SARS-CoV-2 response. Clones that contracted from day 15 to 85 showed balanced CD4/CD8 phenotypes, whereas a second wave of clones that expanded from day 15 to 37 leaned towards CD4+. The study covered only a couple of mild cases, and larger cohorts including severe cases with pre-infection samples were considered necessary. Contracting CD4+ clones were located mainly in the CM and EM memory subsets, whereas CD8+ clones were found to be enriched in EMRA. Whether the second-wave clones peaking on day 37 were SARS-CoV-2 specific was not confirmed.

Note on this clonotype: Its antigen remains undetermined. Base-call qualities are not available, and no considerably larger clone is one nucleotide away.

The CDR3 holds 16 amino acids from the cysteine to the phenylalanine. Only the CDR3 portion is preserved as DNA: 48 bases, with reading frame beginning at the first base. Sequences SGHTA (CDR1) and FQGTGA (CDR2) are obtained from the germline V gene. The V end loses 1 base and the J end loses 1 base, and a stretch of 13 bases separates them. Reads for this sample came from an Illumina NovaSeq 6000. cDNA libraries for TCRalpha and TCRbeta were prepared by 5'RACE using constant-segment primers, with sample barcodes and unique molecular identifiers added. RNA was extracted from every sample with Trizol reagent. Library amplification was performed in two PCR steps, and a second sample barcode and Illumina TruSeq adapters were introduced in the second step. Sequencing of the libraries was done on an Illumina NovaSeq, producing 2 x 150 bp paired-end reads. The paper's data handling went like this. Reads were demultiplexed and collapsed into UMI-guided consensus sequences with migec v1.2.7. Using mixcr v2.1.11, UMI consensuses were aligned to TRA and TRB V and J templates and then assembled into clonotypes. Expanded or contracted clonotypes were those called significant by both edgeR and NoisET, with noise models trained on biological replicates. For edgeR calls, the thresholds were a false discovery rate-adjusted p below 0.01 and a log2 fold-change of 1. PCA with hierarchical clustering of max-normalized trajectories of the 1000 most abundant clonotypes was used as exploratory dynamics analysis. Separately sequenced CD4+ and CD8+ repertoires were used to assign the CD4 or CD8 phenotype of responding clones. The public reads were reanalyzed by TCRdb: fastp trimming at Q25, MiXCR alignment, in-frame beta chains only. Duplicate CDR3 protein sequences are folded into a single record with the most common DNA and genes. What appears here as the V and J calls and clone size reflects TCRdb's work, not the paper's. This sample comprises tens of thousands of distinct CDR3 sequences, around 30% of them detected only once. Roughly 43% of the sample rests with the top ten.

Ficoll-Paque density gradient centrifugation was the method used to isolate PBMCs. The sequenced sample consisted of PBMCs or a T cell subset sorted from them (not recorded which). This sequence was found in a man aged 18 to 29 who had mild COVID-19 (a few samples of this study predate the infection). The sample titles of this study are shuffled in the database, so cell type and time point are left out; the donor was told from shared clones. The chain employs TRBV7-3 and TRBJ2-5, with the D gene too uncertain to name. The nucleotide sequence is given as TGTGCCAGCAGCTTAATTAGGTGGGTCGGCCAAGAGACCCAGTACTTC. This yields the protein CASSLIRWVGQETQYF.